Shown below are 23 T cell receptor beta chains from a single sample sequenced in a study of cytomegalovirus exposure and HLA in healthy donors. Primers for the PCR totalled 60 Vbeta and 13 Jbeta. Produced via immunoSEQ multiplex PCR; TCRdb's table is partial and in-frame only. The sample lists some 110,000 clones; roughly 76% were seen once. The sample consisted of PBMCs. These receptor sequences come from a man between 45 and 60 years old in good health and CMV-seropositive.

This clone has just a few counts. The V gene is TRBV4-3, the J gene TRBJ2-3, with D unresolved. The V end lost 1 base, the J end lost 0 bases, and 14 bases lay between the germline ends. The CDR3 has 17 residues. In germline, CDR1 is LGHNA, CDR2 YSLEER. The CDR3 coding sequence is TGCGCCAGCAGCCAAGTCTTCAGGCCAACTAGCACAGATACGCAGTATTTT. Translating it yields CASSQVFRPTSTDTQYF.

The chain joins TRBV28 to TRBJ1-2; D gene unclear. CDR1 is MDHEN and CDR2 is SYDVKM in the germline V gene. The CDR3 length is 13 residues. With 2 bases removed from V and 1 base from J, the gap between germline ends came to 5 bases. CDR3 bases: TGTGCCAGCAGTTTACGGGTTAACTATGGCTACACCTTC. Amino acid sequence: CASSLRVNYGYTF.

This clone was counted a single time. V gene TRBV4-2 combines with J gene TRBJ2-5, with 13 bases matching TRBD2. The V gene end was trimmed by 1 base and the J gene end by 5 bases; junction bases not matched to a gene: 13. The CDR3 length is 19 residues. Looked up from germline, CDR1 is LGHNA and CDR2 is YNFKEQ. CDR3 sequence: CASSQALTSGGAGGETQYF. DNA of the CDR3: TGTGCCAGCAGCCAAGCTCTCACTAGCGGGGGGGCAGGAGGGGAGACCCAGTACTTC.

This clone turned up a few times. The chain uses TRBV5-1 and TRBJ2-7, with a weak D call TRBD1 (5 bases). The germline gives CDR1 SGHRS, CDR2 YFSETQ. CDR3 length: 13 amino acids. The V end was cut by 5 bases, the J end by 3 bases, with 12 bases between. For the CDR3, the DNA is TGCGCCAGCAGGACAGTACCAGACTACGAGCAGTACTTC. Its translation: CASRTVPDYEQYF.

CDR3 sequence reads: CASSLLSEKLFF. CDR3 sequence (DNA): TGTGCCAGCAGCTTATTGAGTGAAAAACTGTTTTTT. V gene TRBV7-9 combines with J gene TRBJ1-4; D gene uncertain. Germline CDR1 is SEHNR and CDR2 is FQNEAQ (reference sequence). V lost 2 bases, J lost 7 bases, and 5 bases lay in between. This CDR3 contains 12 residues.

The rearrangement uses TRBV11-2 and TRBJ2-3, with TRBD1 identical over 10 bases. CDR3 length equals 17 residues. The junction had 11 bases not matched to a gene; V was cut back by 4 bases and J by 4 bases. CDR1 SGHAT and CDR2 FQNNGV come from the germline V gene. CDR3 sequence (DNA): TGTGCCAGCAGCTCGTCCCGGGACAGGGGAAGTGCAGATACGCAGTATTTT. Its translation: CASSSSRDRGSADTQYF.

The chain is built from TRBV7-2 and TRBJ2-5; 8 nucleotides agree with TRBD1. CDR1 and CDR2 from the germline V gene are SGHTA and FQGNSA. This CDR3 comprises 16 residues. The trim removed 6 bases at V and 4 bases at J, leaving 13 bases unmatched. The CDR3 coding sequence is TGTGCCAGCAGTCCCGAGGGACAGGTAGTGGGAGAGACCCAGTACTTC. Amino acid sequence: CASSPEGQVVGETQYF.

The V call is TRBV10-1, the J call TRBJ2-1; the match to TRBD1 covers 7 bases. CDR3 size: 13 residues. Germline values: CDR1 WNHNN, CDR2 SYGVQD (reference sequence). V lost 5 bases, J lost 8 bases, and 6 bases stayed unmatched. The CDR3 protein is CASSKNRGDEQFF. DNA of the CDR3: TGCGCCAGCAGTAAGAACAGGGGTGATGAGCAGTTCTTC.

The chain uses TRBV11-2 and TRBJ2-2; 9 nucleotides match TRBD1. Germline values: CDR1 SGHAT, CDR2 FQNNGV. The CDR3 is made up of 15 amino acids. Trimming took 4 bases from V and 5 from J; bases not matched to a gene: 5. The CDR3 DNA reads as TGTGCCAGCAGCTCAAACAGGGGGCGGACCGGGGAGCTGTTTTTT. Encoded protein: CASSSNRGRTGELFF.

The chain links TRBV7-2 to TRBJ2-3; 10 bases fit TRBD2. Germline values: CDR1 SGHTA, CDR2 FQGNSA. The V and J ends lost 5 bases and 2 bases, in that order; junction bases with no gene match: 4. The length of the CDR3 is 15 residues. The DNA of the CDR3 is TGTGCCAGCAGCCGGACTAGCGGAATCACAGATACGCAGTATTTT. Residues: CASSRTSGITDTQYF.

This clone was seen a few times. The rearrangement uses TRBV6-6 and TRBJ1-3, with D possibly matching TRBD1 (5 bases). Looked up from germline, CDR1 is MNHNY and CDR2 is SVGAGI (reference sequence). V lost 7 bases, J lost 5 bases, and 15 bases lay in between. The CDR3 is made up of 14 amino acids. CDR3 nucleotide sequence: TGTGCCAGCACCACAGGTGACTTAAGAAACACCATATATTTT. Its protein product is CASTTGDLRNTIYF.

This chain connects TRBV19 to TRBJ1-5; D unclear. V was shortened by 8 bases and J by 2 bases, with 13 bases between the two germline ends. This CDR3 comprises 14 residues. Germline V gene data show CDR1 as LNHDA and CDR2 as SQIVND (reference sequence). The CDR3 DNA reads TGTGCCAGTGGAGAGGTGGTGGGCAATCAGCCCCAGCATTTT. Amino acid sequence: CASGEVVGNQPQHF. The full variable domain, in which reference TRBV19 and TRBJ1-5 provide the parts outside the CDR3, is DGGITQSPKYLFRKEGQNVTLSCEQNLNHDAMYWYRQDPGQGLRLIYYSQIVNDFQKGDIAEGYSVSREKKESFPLTVTSAQKNPTAFYLCASGEVVGNQPQHFGDGTRLSIL.

The rearrangement links TRBV27 to TRBJ1-5, with D uncertain. The CDR3 loop spans 15 amino acids. Germline-derived CDR1 and CDR2 are MNHEY and SMNVEV (reference sequence). V was clipped by 8 bases and J by 3 bases, with 17 bases between them. The DNA of the CDR3 is TGTGCCAGCGCGACGGGCAGAGGGCCCAATCAGCCCCAGCATTTT. Translated, it gives CASATGRGPNQPQHF.

Only one count was recorded for this clone. The chain has TRBV19 and TRBJ1-2; TRBD1 matches 9 bases. Germline CDR1 is LNHDA and CDR2 is SQIVND (reference sequence). The CDR3 is 14 amino acids. With 7 bases clipped from V and 5 bases from J, the junction kept 8 bases outside the gene matches. CDR3 residues: CASNPTGGRYGYTF. The CDR3 nucleotides are TGTGCCAGTAATCCGACAGGGGGTCGGTATGGCTACACCTTC.

Concerning this clone: A junction boundary mismatches the germline segment, possibly from a read error. This sequence joins TRBV7-7 and TRBJ2-2; D tentatively fits TRBD1 or TRBD2 (5 bases each). CDR1 and CDR2 from the germline V gene are SSHAT and FNYEAQ (reference sequence). The CDR3 sequence is 13 residues long. CDR3 sequence reads: CASSGRQGGELFF. The CDR3 DNA reads as TGTGCTAGCAGCGGCCGGCAGGGCGGGGAGCTGTTTTTT.

The genes are TRBV6-1 and TRBJ2-3; possibly TRBD2 for D (6 bases). Trimming pared 6 bases from V and 3 bases from J, leaving 16 bases between. The CDR3 runs 15 residues. Germline-derived CDR1 and CDR2 are MNHNS and SASEGT. CDR3 protein: CASSYGLLGTDTQYF. CDR3 nucleotide sequence: TGTGCCAGCAGCTACGGACTACTTGGGACAGATACGCAGTATTTT.

V and J are TRBV5-8 and TRBJ1-5, with D unresolved. This CDR3 has 13 residues. V lost 4 bases and J 4 bases, leaving 9 bases between the germline ends. Per germline, CDR1 SGHTS and CDR2 YDEGEE. The CDR3 here is CASSADINQPQHF. The CDR3 coding sequence is TGTGCCAGCAGCGCCGACATTAATCAGCCCCAGCATTTT.

This chain connects TRBV7-9 to TRBJ2-6, with D uncertain. This CDR3 is built from 14 residues. The V and J ends lost 7 bases and 1 base respectively, with 8 bases between them. Germline V lookup: CDR1 SEHNR, CDR2 FQNEAQ (reference sequence). Here the CDR3 reads CASTLTSGANVLTF. CDR3 in DNA: TGTGCCAGCACCCTTACATCTGGGGCCAACGTCCTGACTTTC.

The J gene is TRBJ2-7, the V gene TRBV6-6; 12 nucleotides match TRBD2. The CDR3 runs 15 residues. Trimming cost V 6 bases and J 6 bases; bases outside gene matches: 9. Germline CDR1 is MNHNY and CDR2 is SVGAGI (reference sequence). The CDR3 DNA reads TGTGCCAGCAGCCCTTCTAGCGGGGGGGCGACCGAGCAGTACTTC. Translation gives CASSPSSGGATEQYF.

V is TRBV7-2 and J is TRBJ2-1; TRBD2 is a possible D gene (6 bases). The CDR3 extends over 15 amino acids. The V end lost 5 bases, the J end lost 3 bases, and 14 bases lay between the germline ends. Germline V gene sequence: CDR1 SGHTA, CDR2 FQGNSA. CDR3 protein: CASSLDGGDYNEQFF. The CDR3 region has the DNA TGTGCCAGCAGCCTCGACGGAGGGGACTACAATGAGCAGTTCTTC.

In this sample, this clone turned up once. The rearrangement uses TRBV6-5 and TRBJ2-7; weak D call: TRBD2 (5 bases). Trimming removed 7 bases from V and 1 base from J, with 11 bases in between. The CDR3 totals 13 residues. The germline V gene has CDR1 MNHEY and CDR2 SVGAGI. CDR3 DNA sequence: TGTGCCAGCACCGACGGGATATCCTACGAGCAGTACTTC. Translated, it gives CASTDGISYEQYF.

The gene calls are TRBV4-1 and TRBJ1-1, with a weak D call TRBD1 (6 bases). V was pared by 4 bases and J by 5 bases, with 17 bases between. Germline V gene sequence: CDR1 MGHRA, CDR2 YSYEKL. This CDR3 comprises 15 residues. The CDR3 protein is CASSPSGTRRTEAFF. The CDR3 coding sequence is TGCGCCAGCAGCCCCTCCGGGACAAGACGAACTGAAGCTTTCTTT.

The chain links TRBV7-9 to TRBJ2-1; 10 bases align to TRBD2. V lost 5 bases and J lost 4; bases outside the gene matches: 8. Germline-derived CDR1 and CDR2 are SEHNR and FQNEAQ (reference sequence). CDR3 size: 16 residues. CDR3: CASSPGTSVGYNEQFF. The CDR3 nucleotides are TGTGCCAGCAGCCCCGGGACTAGCGTGGGGTACAATGAGCAGTTCTTC.